The 5 T cell receptor beta chains below all came from one sample that was sequenced in a study of T cell responses to AZD1222 COVID-19 vaccine. Here immunoSEQ multiplex PCR was the method, and the copy in TCRdb shows in-frame clones only, minus some. The table lists 95,000 to 100,000 clones, approximately 84% of them singletons. The sequencing here drew on peripheral blood, taken 28 days after the second AZD1222 dose. These receptors all stem from an adult who received the AZD1222 COVID-19 vaccine.

CDR3 loop: CASRAEQGSGYTF. DNA of the CDR3: TGTGCCAGCAGAGCCGAACAGGGGAGTGGCTACACCTTC. This chain uses TRBV6-5 with TRBJ1-2; 7 bases fit TRBD1. CDR3 length equals 13 residues. Germline assignment: CDR1 MNHEY and CDR2 SVGAGI. V lost 6 bases, J lost 7 bases, and 8 bases stayed unmatched.

The genes are TRBV10-3 and TRBJ2-7; D is perhaps TRBD1 (6 bases). Germline V lookup: CDR1 ENHRY, CDR2 SYGVKD. The germline V and J ends were trimmed by 8 bases and 3 bases, with 8 bases remaining between them. The CDR3 loop spans 11 amino acids. The CDR3 nucleotides are TGTGCCATCGGACAGAACTACGAGCAGTACTTC. This gives the protein CAIGQNYEQYF.

This CDR3 is CASSAPSTEAFF. The CDR3 DNA follows: TGTGCCAGCAGTGCTCCCTCCACTGAAGCTTTCTTT. The chain links TRBV25-1 to TRBJ1-1; D gene ambiguous. Trimming took off 4 bases at V and 4 bases at J, with 7 bases between the two ends. The CDR3 consists of 12 residues. CDR1 MGHDK and CDR2 SYGVNS come from the germline V gene.

V is TRBV18 and J is TRBJ2-3, with D uncertain. Per germline, CDR1 KGHSH and CDR2 LQKENI. Trimming removed 5 bases from V and 2 bases from J, with 8 bases in between. This CDR3 spans 13 amino acids. CDR3 protein: CASSIQITDTQYF. DNA for the CDR3: TGTGCCAGCTCAATTCAGATCACAGATACGCAGTATTTT. Combining the CDR3 with reference TRBV18 and TRBJ2-3 gives the whole variable domain NAGVMQNPRHLVRRRGQEARLRCSPMKGHSHVYWYRQLPEEGLKFMVYLQKENIIDESGMPKERFSAEFPKEGPSILRIQQVVRGDSAAYFCASSIQITDTQYFGPGTRLTVL.

The V call is TRBV7-9, the J call TRBJ1-1; tentative D call: TRBD1 (5 bases). Trimming took 1 base from V and 6 from J, leaving 12 bases between them. Germline CDR1 and CDR2: SEHNR and FQNEAQ (reference sequence). The CDR3 covers 14 residues. CDR3 residues: CASSLGVEGAEAFF. The CDR3 DNA reads as TGTGCCAGCAGCTTAGGAGTAGAAGGGGCTGAAGCTTTCTTT.